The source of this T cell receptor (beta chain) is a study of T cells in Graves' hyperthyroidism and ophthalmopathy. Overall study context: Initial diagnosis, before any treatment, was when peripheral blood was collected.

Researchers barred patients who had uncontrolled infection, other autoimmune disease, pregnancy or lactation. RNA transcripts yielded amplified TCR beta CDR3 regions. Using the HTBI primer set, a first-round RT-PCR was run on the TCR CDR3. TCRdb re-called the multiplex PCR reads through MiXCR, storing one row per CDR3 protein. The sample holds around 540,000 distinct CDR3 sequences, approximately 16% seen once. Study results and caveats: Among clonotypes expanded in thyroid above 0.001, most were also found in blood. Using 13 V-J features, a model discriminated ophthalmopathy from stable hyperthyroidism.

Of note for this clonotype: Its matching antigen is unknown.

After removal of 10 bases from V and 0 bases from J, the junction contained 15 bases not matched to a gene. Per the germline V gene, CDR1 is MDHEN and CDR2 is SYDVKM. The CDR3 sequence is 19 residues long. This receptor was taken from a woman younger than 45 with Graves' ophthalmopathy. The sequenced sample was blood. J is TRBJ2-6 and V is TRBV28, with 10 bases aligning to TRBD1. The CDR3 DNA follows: TGTGCCACCTACGGGACAGGGGACATAACCCTCTCTGGGGCCAACGTCCTGACTTTC. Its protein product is CATYGTGDITLSGANVLTF.